This is a list of T cell receptor beta chains from one sample in a study of response to subunit inactivated influenza vaccine. TCRdb re-called the RT-PCR reads with MiXCR, one entry per CDR3 protein. The profile shows about 190,000 distinct CDR3 sequences, approximately 15% of them singletons. Sample: CD8+ T cells sorted from PBMCs, taken roughly 5 days after vaccination. Receptors originate from a man aged 45-65 years who received an inactivated influenza vaccine. Both conserved end residues are part of each CDR3. The D gene is left open where the match is weak. The listing skips clone size in some rows; elsewhere it reads once, few, many or a size class.

V	size	D	J	CDR3	DNA
TRBV7-9	few	NA	TRBJ1-1	CASSLARVNTEAFF	TGTGCCAGCAGCTTAGCCAGAGTAAACACTGAAGCTTTCTTT
TRBV29-1	NA	TRBD2	TRBJ2-2	CSVEWRTSGNTGELFF	TGCAGCGTTGAATGGCGGACTAGCGGGAACACCGGGGAGCTGTTTTTT
TRBV7-9	NA	TRBD1	TRBJ2-7	CASSRDSPYEQYF	TGTGCCAGCAGTCGGGACAGCCCCTACGAGCAGTACTTC
TRBV29-1	many	NA	TRBJ2-5	CSVEVRLQETQYF	TGCAGCGTTGAAGTCAGACTTCAAGAGACCCAGTACTTC
TRBV3-1	many	NA	TRBJ2-7	CASSQDIRERDEQYF	TGTGCCAGCAGCCAAGATATTCGGGAGCGTGACGAGCAGTACTTC
TRBV5-1	NA	TRBD1	TRBJ2-7	CASSPGRDSPPHEQYF	TGCGCCAGCAGCCCCGGTCGGGACAGTCCGCCGCACGAGCAGTACTTC
TRBV27	few	TRBD2	TRBJ2-7	CASSPWTSGNSYEQYF	TGTGCCAGCAGTCCCTGGACTAGCGGGAACTCCTACGAGCAGTACTTC
TRBV20-1	many	TRBD2	TRBJ2-2	CSAKRTSGDTGELFF	TGCAGTGCTAAAAGGACTAGCGGAGACACCGGGGAGCTGTTTTTT
TRBV7-6	few	TRBD2	TRBJ2-7	CASSLALAGSSYEQYF	TGTGCCAGCAGCTTAGCCCTAGCGGGATCCTCCTACGAGCAGTACTTC
TRBV5-6	many	TRBD2	TRBJ2-2	CASSYRTSGPTGELFF	TGTGCCAGCAGCTATCGGACTAGCGGGCCCACCGGGGAGCTGTTTTTT
TRBV6-6	NA	NA	TRBJ2-5	CASSLAWGETQYF	TGTGCCAGCAGTTTAGCCTGGGGGGAGACCCAGTACTTC
TRBV3-1	few	NA	TRBJ2-1	CASSPPTGYFQREFSVQNNNEQFF	TGTGCCAGCAGCCCCCCGACAGGGTACTTCCAGCGGGAGTTTTCCGTGCAAAATAACAATGAGCAGTTCTTC
TRBV28	many	TRBD2	TRBJ2-1	CASSWEPGLADNEQFF	TGTGCCAGCAGTTGGGAACCGGGACTAGCGGACAATGAGCAGTTCTTC
TRBV19	few	NA	TRBJ2-3	CASSIWVGDTQYF	TGTGCCAGTAGTATTTGGGTCGGGGATACGCAGTATTTT
TRBV5-5	few	NA	TRBJ2-1	CASIPFTRDLQFF	TGTGCCAGCATCCCCTTCACCCGGGACCTGCAGTTCTTC
TRBV5-1	NA	NA	TRBJ2-1	CASSLVILGIDEQFF	TGCGCCAGCAGCTTGGTAATATTAGGGATCGATGAGCAGTTCTTC
TRBV4-3	NA	NA	TRBJ2-7	CASSQNYRAYEQYF	TGCGCCAGCAGCCAAAATTACAGGGCCTACGAGCAGTACTTC
TRBV28	few	NA	TRBJ2-1	CASSHPRRTNEQFF	TGTGCCAGCAGCCACCCTAGACGAACCAATGAGCAGTTCTTC
TRBV5-1	NA	TRBD2	TRBJ2-7	CASSLGTSGSLPYEQYF	TGCGCCAGCAGCTTGGGGACTAGCGGGAGCCTGCCGTACGAGCAGTACTTC
TRBV6-5	NA	NA	TRBJ2-1	CASSYSSDESSYNEQFF	TGTGCCAGCAGTTACTCGTCCGACGAAAGCTCCTACAATGAGCAGTTCTTC
TRBV5-1	NA	NA	TRBJ1-1	CASFEGGVNTEAFF	TGCGCCAGCTTTGAGGGGGGGGTGAACACTGAAGCTTTCTTT
TRBV7-2	NA	TRBD1	TRBJ2-5	CASSSRDRRLEETQYF	TGTGCCAGCAGCTCCCGGGACAGGCGGTTGGAAGAGACCCAGTACTTC
TRBV7-9	few	TRBD1	TRBJ2-2	CASSSAGTANTGELFF	TGTGCCAGCAGCTCAGCCGGGACAGCCAACACCGGGGAGCTGTTTTTT
TRBV28	few	TRBD1	TRBJ2-3	CASSPGQGAGWQYF	TGTGCCAGCAGTCCGGGACAGGGGGCAGGTTGGCAGTATTTT
TRBV30	NA	NA	TRBJ2-7	CAWSSPREGYEQYF	TGTGCCTGGAGTTCCCCCAGGGAAGGATACGAGCAGTACTTC
TRBV6-5	NA	TRBD1	TRBJ1-2	CASSYNQGAHGYTF	TGTGCCAGCAGCTATAATCAGGGGGCCCATGGCTACACCTTC
TRBV10-3	NA	NA	TRBJ2-3	CAISDSAGTDTQYF	TGTGCCATCAGTGATTCGGCGGGCACAGATACGCAGTATTTT
TRBV2	many	TRBD2	TRBJ2-1	CASSFPTSGRVWDEQFF	TGTGCCAGCAGTTTCCCGACTAGCGGGAGGGTGTGGGATGAGCAGTTCTTC
TRBV19	many	NA	TRBJ2-7	CASSPSQGNYFEQYF	TGTGCCAGTAGCCCCTCCCAGGGCAACTATTTCGAGCAGTACTTC
TRBV5-6	NA	NA	TRBJ2-2	CASSTVGGTNTGELFF	TGTGCCAGCAGCACGGTGGGCGGGACGAACACCGGGGAGCTGTTTTTT
TRBV29-1	many	NA	TRBJ1-4	CSVGGTENEKLFF	TGCAGCGTTGGAGGGACGGAGAATGAAAAACTGTTTTTT
TRBV27	NA	TRBD1	TRBJ2-1	CASSLFGTVLSYNEQFF	TGTGCCAGCAGTTTATTCGGGACAGTCCTCTCCTACAATGAGCAGTTCTTC
TRBV7-9	few	TRBD1	TRBJ2-7	CASSYRGQFNEQYF	TGTGCCAGCAGCTATAGGGGACAGTTCAACGAGCAGTACTTC
TRBV10-2	NA	TRBD2	TRBJ2-3	CASSLGSAGATDTQYF	TGCGCCAGCAGCCTAGGTTCAGCGGGGGCCACAGATACGCAGTATTTT
TRBV29-1	NA	TRBD1	TRBJ2-7	CSVLPGQGTYEQYF	TGCAGCGTCCTTCCGGGACAGGGGACCTACGAGCAGTACTTC
TRBV9	NA	NA	TRBJ1-2	CASSVDRVGGGYTF	TGTGCCAGCAGCGTCGACCGAGTGGGGGGTGGCTACACCTTC
TRBV6-2/TRBV6-3	few	TRBD2	TRBJ2-1	CASSQTSGIYNEQFF	TGTGCCAGCAGCCAAACTAGCGGGATTTACAATGAGCAGTTCTTC
TRBV28	few	NA	TRBJ2-7	CASSPPAYYEQYF	TGTGCCAGCAGCCCTCCGGCATACTACGAGCAGTACTTC
TRBV20-1	NA	NA	TRBJ1-5	CSASNTGNNQPQHF	TGCAGTGCTAGTAATACAGGGAACAATCAGCCCCAGCATTTT
TRBV20-1	few	TRBD2	TRBJ2-3	CSARDLLGLAGGPGDTQYF	TGCAGTGCTAGAGATTTGTTGGGACTAGCGGGAGGGCCAGGAGATACGCAGTATTTT
TRBV7-8	NA	TRBD2	TRBJ2-5	CASSFHRTSETQYF	TGTGCCAGCAGCTTTCATAGGACTAGCGAGACCCAGTACTTC
TRBV15	NA	NA	TRBJ2-7	CATSRDVKPGESEYEQYF	TGTGCCACCAGCAGAGACGTTAAGCCAGGCGAATCCGAGTACGAGCAGTACTTC
TRBV27	few	TRBD1	TRBJ1-1	CASLINQGASTEAFF	TGTGCCAGCTTAATAAATCAGGGGGCGAGTACTGAAGCTTTCTTT
TRBV11-1	few	NA	TRBJ2-1	CASSLAATPIEQFF	TGTGCCAGCAGCTTAGCCGCGACCCCAATAGAGCAGTTCTTC
TRBV28	few	NA	TRBJ2-7	CASTAKFQDGRYEQYF	TGTGCCAGCACCGCAAAGTTCCAGGACGGCAGATACGAGCAGTACTTC
TRBV6-1	many	TRBD1	TRBJ2-4	CASRTGGSTKNIQYF	TGTGCCAGCAGGACAGGGGGCTCGACCAAAAACATTCAGTACTTC
TRBV4-3	NA	NA	TRBJ1-4	CASSQERRSNEKLFF	TGCGCCAGCAGCCAAGAGAGGCGTTCTAATGAAAAACTGTTTTTT
TRBV6-5	NA	NA	TRBJ1-6	CASSSGSSYNSPLHF	TGTGCCAGCAGTTCAGGGAGCTCCTATAATTCACCCCTCCACTTT
TRBV29-1	few	NA	TRBJ2-7	CSVETRGSTYEQYF	TGCAGCGTTGAAACCCGGGGTTCGACCTACGAGCAGTACTTC